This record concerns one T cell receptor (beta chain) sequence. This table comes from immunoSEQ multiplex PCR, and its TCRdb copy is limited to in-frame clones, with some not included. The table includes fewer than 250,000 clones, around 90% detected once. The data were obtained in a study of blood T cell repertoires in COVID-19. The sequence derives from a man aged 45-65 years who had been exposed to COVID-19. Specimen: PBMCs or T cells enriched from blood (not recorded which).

In DNA form, the CDR3 reads TGTGCCAGCAGTGAACAGGGGATGACTAATGAAAAACTGTTTTTT. This translates into CASSEQGMTNEKLFF. The J gene is TRBJ1-4, the V gene TRBV2, with D perhaps TRBD1 (6 bases). V dropped 2 bases and J dropped 2 bases, with 9 bases sitting between them. CDR1 and CDR2 from the germline V gene are SNHLY and FYNNEI. The length of the CDR3 is 15 residues. Combining the CDR3 with reference TRBV2 and TRBJ1-4 gives the whole variable domain EPEVTQTPSHQVTQMGQEVILRCVPISNHLYFYWYRQILGQKVEFLVSFYNNEISEKSEIFDDQFSVERPDGSNFTLKIRSTKLEDSAMYFCASSEQGMTNEKLFFGSGTQLSVL.